This T cell receptor beta chain was obtained from a study of T cell clones after liver transplantation. Study details: Patients counted as tolerant after at least one year off all immunosuppression, enzymes not exceeding twice normal. Samples came pre-transplant, pre-randomization before withdrawal, and post-randomization after withdrawal ended.

Trimming cost V 5 bases and J 6 bases, with 11 bases left between them. The germline V gene encodes CDR1 MNHNS and CDR2 SASEGT. This CDR3 is 13 amino acids long. To note about this clone: The antigen remains unidentified.

Overall study findings and caveats: Graft donor-reactive T cells possibly entered the graft instead of undergoing deletion. Low donor cell numbers restricted donor-reactive repertoire measurement in two subjects.

The assay was immunoSEQ multiplex PCR, and TCRdb's table has in-frame clones only and misses some. This sample has just over 80,000 clones, with 82% found just once. This sequence originates from a human patient who received a liver transplant. Some T cells may arise from the graft donor. This material consisted of CD4+ T cells from blood, taken roughly 3.5 years after liver transplant. The chain joins TRBV6-1 to TRBJ2-1; D remains ambiguous. The CDR3 region is CASSTQDRNEQFF. CDR3 nucleotide sequence: TGTGCCAGCAGTACCCAGGACCGCAATGAGCAGTTCTTC.